This T cell receptor beta chain was captured in a study of blood T cell repertoires in COVID-19. Looking at the study overall: Samples taken during acute and convalescent COVID-19 were collected in the United States, Italy and Spain. T cells, B-cell-depleted T cells, or PBMCs supplied cDNA or gDNA.

Generated by immunoSEQ multiplex PCR, the TCRdb table keeps only in-frame clones and is missing some. The data show fewer than 25,000 clones, with around nine tenths seen just once and 15% to 20% held by the top ten. Material for sequencing was peripheral blood. This TCR was recovered from a human donor with acute or convalescent COVID-19. The donor label of this sample is uncertain.

DNA of the CDR3: TGTGCCAGCAGCGTAGATCTAGCGGGCGCCAGCACAGATACGCAGTATTTT. Amino acids: CASSVDLAGASTDTQYF. The chain links TRBV9 to TRBJ2-3; 8 bases align to TRBD2. This CDR3 contains 17 residues. After removal of 0 bases from V and 0 bases from J, the junction contained 6 bases not matched to a gene. Germline CDR1 SGDLS, CDR2 YYNGEE.